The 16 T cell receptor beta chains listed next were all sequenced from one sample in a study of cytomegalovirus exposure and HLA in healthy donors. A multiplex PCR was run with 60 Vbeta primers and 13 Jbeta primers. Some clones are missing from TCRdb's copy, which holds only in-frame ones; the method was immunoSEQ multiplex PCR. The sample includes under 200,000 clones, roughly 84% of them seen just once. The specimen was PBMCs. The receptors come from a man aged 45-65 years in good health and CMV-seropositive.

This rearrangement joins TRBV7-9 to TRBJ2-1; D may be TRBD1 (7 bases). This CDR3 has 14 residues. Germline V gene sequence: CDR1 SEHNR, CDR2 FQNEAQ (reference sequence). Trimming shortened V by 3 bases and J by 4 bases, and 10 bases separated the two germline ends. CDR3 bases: TGTGCCAGCAGCTTCAGGGGGAGGTACAATGAGCAGTTCTTC. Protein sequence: CASSFRGRYNEQFF.

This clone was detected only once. CDR3 sequence reads: CASSPPGTGPEAFF. The CDR3 DNA reads as TGTGCCAGCTCACCACCGGGAACAGGGCCTGAAGCTTTCTTT. The rearrangement links TRBV18 to TRBJ1-1; a weak D match, TRBD1 (6 bases). V shed 0 bases and J shed 6 bases, with 11 bases lying between them. This CDR3 is 14 amino acids long. Germline lookup yields CDR1 KGHSH and CDR2 LQKENI.

The CDR3 loop is CASRTAGPGTGELFF. CDR3 DNA sequence: TGTGCCAGCAGAACAGCGGGTCCCGGGACCGGGGAGCTGTTTTTT. This chain connects TRBV2 to TRBJ2-2, with a tentative D call TRBD2 (6 bases). CDR1 is SNHLY and CDR2 is FYNNEI in the germline V gene. CDR3 length equals 15 residues. V lost 6 bases, J lost 5 bases, and 16 bases lay in between.

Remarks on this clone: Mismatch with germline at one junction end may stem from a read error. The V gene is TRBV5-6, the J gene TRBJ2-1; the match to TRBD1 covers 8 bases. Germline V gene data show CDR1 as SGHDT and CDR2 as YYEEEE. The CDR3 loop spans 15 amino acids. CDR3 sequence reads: CASSYGTGRDRGQVF. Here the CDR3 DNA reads TGTGCCAGCAGCTACGGGACTGGACGAGACAGGGGACAGGTCTTC.

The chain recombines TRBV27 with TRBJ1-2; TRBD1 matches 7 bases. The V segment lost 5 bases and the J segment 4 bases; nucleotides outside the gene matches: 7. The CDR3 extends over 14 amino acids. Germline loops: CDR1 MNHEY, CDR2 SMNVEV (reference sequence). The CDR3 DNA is TGTGCCAGCAGTGCACAGGGGACGGGCTATGGCTACACCTTC. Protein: CASSAQGTGYGYTF.

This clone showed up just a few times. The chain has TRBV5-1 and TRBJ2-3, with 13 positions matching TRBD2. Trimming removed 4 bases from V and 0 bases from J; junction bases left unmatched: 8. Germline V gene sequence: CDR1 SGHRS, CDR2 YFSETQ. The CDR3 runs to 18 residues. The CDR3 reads CASSRRTSGRSSTDTQYF. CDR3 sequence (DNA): TGCGCCAGCAGCCGGAGGACTAGCGGGAGATCTAGCACAGATACGCAGTATTTT.

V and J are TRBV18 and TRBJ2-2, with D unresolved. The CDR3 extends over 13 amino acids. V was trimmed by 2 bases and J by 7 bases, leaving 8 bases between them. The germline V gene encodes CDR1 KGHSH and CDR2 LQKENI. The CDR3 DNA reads TGTGCCAGCTCACCAGCTAGTAGCGGGGAGCTGTTTTTT. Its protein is CASSPASSGELFF.

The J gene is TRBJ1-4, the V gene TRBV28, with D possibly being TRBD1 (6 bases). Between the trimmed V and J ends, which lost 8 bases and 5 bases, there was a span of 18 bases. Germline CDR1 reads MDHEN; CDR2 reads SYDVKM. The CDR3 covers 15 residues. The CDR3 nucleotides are TGTGCCAGCGCCCCCTATGGACAGTTAAATGAAAAACTGTTTTTT. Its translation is CASAPYGQLNEKLFF.

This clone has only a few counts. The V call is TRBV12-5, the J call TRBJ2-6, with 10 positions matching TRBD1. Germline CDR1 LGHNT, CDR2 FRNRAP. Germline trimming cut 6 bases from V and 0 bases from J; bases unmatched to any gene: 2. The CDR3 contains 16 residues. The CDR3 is CASGRTGGSGANVLTF. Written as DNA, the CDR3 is TGTGCTAGTGGGAGGACAGGGGGCTCTGGGGCCAACGTCCTGACTTTC.

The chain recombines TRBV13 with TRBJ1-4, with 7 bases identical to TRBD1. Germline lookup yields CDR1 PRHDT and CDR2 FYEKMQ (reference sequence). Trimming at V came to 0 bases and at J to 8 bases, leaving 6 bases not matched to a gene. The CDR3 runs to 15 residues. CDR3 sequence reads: CASSLGRAGGEKLFF. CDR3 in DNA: TGTGCCAGCAGCTTAGGTCGCGCAGGGGGGGAAAAACTGTTTTTT.

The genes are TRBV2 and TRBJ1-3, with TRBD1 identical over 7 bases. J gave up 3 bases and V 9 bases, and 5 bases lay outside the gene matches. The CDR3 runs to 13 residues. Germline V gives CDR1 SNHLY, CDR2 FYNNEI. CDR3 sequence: CARRQGGGNTIYF. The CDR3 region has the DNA TGTGCCAGGAGACAGGGCGGTGGAAACACCATATATTTT.

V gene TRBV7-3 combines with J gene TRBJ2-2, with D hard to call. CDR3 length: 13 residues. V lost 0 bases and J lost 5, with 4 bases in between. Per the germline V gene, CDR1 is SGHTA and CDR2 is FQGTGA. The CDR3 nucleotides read TGTGCCAGCAGCTTAACTAGTACCGGGGAGCTGTTTTTT. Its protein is CASSLTSTGELFF.

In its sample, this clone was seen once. The CDR3 region is CASTRAGNSPLHF. Here the CDR3 DNA reads TGTGCCAGCACAAGGGCGGGTAATTCACCCCTCCACTTT. This chain connects TRBV28 to TRBJ1-6, with D unresolved. The germline V gene has CDR1 MDHEN and CDR2 SYDVKM. The CDR3 totals 13 residues. Trimming cost V 7 bases and J 6 bases, with 10 bases left between them.

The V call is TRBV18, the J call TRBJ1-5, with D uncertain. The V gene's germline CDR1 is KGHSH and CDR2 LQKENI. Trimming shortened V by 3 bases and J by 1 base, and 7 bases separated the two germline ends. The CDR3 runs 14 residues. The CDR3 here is CASSPPRSNQPQHF. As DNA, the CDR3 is TGTGCCAGCTCACCCCCTCGGAGCAATCAGCCCCAGCATTTT.

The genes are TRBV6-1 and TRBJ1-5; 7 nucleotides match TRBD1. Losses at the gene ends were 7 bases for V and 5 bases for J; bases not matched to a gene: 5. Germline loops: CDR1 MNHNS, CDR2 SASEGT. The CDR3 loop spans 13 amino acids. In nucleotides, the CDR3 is TGTGCCAGCAACGAACAGGGGTATCAGCCCCAGCATTTT. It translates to CASNEQGYQPQHF.

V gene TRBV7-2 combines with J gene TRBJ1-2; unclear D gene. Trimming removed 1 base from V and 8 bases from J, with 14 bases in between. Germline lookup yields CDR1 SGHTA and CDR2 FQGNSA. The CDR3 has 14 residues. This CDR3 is CASSLERGLGGYTF. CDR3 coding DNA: TGTGCCAGCAGCTTAGAGCGAGGGCTGGGGGGCTACACCTTC.